This TCR beta chain was identified in a study of shared clonotypes between healthy human individuals. Data came from immunoSEQ multiplex PCR; TCRdb stores just in-frame clones and leaves some out. The sample lists approximately 1,000,000 clones, 70% to 85% occurring once. General study results and limits: Compared with clonotypes that all four donors shared, non-shared clonotypes had lower generation probabilities. Larger estimated richness was generally recorded for naive subsets relative to memory subsets. The study found about 4.6% of naive CD4 clonotypes shared across a handful of donors.

From CD4+ cells came CD45RA+ naive and CD45RA-negative memory subsets. The CDR3 loop spans 15 amino acids. Trimming shortened V by 5 bases and J by 7 bases, and 17 bases separated the two germline ends. Per germline, CDR1 KGHSH and CDR2 LQKENI. Comment on this clone: Its antigen is unknown.

Sequenced: memory CD4+ T cells from PBMCs. As for subset: CD45RA-negative fraction. The sequence came from a man aged 18 to 29 in good health. Some clones in this sample may be carry-over from other donors' samples. The rearrangement joins TRBV18 to TRBJ2-2; possible D gene TRBD2, 6 bases. CDR3 bases: TGTGCCAGCTCAGCCGCGACGGGCGGGGTCGGGGAGCTGTTTTTT. It yields the protein CASSAATGGVGELFF.